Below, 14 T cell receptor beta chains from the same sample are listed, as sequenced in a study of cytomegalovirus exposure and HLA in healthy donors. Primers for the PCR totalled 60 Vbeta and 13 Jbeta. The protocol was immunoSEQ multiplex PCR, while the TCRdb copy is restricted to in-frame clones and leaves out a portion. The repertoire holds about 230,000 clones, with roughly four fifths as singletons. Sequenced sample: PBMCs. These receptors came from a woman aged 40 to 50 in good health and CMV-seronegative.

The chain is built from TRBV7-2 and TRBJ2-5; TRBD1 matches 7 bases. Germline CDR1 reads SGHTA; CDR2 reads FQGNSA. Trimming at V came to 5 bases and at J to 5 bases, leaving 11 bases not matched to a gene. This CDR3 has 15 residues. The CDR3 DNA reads TGTGCCAGCAGCGTGGACAGGACCGCTGGGGAGACCCAGTACTTC. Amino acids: CASSVDRTAGETQYF.

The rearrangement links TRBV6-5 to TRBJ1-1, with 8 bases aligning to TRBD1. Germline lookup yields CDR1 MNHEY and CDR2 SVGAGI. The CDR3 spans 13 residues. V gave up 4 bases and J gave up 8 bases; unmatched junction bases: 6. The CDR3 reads CASSSGQGAEAFF. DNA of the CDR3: TGTGCCAGCAGTTCAGGACAGGGTGCCGAAGCTTTCTTT.

CDR3 bases: TGTGCCAGTAGCCCACTCGACAGGGACAATGAGCAGTTCTTC. This sequence encodes CASSPLDRDNEQFF. The rearrangement links TRBV19 to TRBJ2-1; 7 bases are a match to TRBD1. With 6 bases clipped from V and 5 bases from J, the junction kept 7 bases outside the gene matches. The CDR3 has 14 amino acids. Germline CDR1 LNHDA, CDR2 SQIVND (reference sequence). The variable domain in full, completed from reference TRBV19 and TRBJ2-1, reads DGGITQSPKYLFRKEGQNVTLSCEQNLNHDAMYWYRQDPGQGLRLIYYSQIVNDFQKGDIAEGYSVSREKKESFPLTVTSAQKNPTAFYLCASSPLDRDNEQFFGPGTRLTVL.

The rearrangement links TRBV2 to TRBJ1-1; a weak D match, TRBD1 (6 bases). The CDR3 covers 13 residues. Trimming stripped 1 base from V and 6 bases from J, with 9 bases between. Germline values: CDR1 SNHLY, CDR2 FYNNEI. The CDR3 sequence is CASSEVTGSEAFF. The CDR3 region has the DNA TGTGCCAGCAGTGAAGTTACAGGGTCTGAAGCTTTCTTT.

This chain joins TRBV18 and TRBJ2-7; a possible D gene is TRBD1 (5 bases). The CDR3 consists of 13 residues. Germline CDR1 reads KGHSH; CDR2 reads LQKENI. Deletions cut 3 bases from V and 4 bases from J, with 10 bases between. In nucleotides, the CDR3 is TGTGCCAGCTCACCCCAGGGATCTTACGAGCAGTACTTC. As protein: CASSPQGSYEQYF.

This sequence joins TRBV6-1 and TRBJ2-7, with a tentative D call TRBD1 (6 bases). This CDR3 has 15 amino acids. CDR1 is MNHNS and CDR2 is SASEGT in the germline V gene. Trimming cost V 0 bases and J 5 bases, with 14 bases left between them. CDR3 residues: CASSEALQGSDEQYF. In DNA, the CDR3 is TGTGCCAGCAGTGAAGCTCTACAGGGTAGCGACGAGCAGTACTTC.

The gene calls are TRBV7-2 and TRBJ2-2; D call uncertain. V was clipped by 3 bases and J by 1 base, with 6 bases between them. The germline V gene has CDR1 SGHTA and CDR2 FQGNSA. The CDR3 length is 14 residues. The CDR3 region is CASSFGKNTGELFF. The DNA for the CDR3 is TGTGCCAGCAGCTTTGGCAAGAACACCGGGGAGCTGTTTTTT.

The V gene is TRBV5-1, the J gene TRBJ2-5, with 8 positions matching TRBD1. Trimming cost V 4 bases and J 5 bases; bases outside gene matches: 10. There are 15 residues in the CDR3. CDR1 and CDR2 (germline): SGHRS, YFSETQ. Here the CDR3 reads CASSDGQGGMETQYF. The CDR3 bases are TGCGCCAGCAGCGACGGACAGGGTGGTATGGAGACCCAGTACTTC.

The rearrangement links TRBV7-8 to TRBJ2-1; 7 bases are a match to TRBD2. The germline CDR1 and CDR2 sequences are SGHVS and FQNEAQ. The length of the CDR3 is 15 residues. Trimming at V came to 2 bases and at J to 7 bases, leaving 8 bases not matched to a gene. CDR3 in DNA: TGTGCCAGCAGCTTACCGGGAGGTTCTGGAAATGAGCAGTTCTTC. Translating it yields CASSLPGGSGNEQFF.

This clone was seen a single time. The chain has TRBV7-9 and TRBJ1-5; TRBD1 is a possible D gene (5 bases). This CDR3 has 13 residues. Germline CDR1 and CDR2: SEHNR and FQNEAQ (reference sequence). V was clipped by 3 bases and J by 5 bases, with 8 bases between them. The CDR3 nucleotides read TGTGCCAGCAGCTTTCAGGGCGATCAGCCCCAGCATTTT. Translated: CASSFQGDQPQHF.

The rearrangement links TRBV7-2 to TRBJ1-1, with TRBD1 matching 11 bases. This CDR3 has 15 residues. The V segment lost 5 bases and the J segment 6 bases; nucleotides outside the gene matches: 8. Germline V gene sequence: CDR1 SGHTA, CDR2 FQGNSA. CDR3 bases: TGTGCCAGCAGCAACCGGACAGGGGGCGCTTCTGAAGCTTTCTTT. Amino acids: CASSNRTGGASEAFF.

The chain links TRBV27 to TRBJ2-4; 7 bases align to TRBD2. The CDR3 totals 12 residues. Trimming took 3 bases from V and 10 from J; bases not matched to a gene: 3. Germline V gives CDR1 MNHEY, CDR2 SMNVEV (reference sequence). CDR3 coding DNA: TGTGCCAGCAGTTTGGGGGGGGGAATTCAGTACTTC. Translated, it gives CASSLGGGIQYF.

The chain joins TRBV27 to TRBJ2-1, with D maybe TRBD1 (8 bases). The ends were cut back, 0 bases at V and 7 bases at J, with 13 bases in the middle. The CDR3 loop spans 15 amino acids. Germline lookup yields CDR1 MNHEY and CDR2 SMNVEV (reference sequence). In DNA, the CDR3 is TGTGCCAGCAGTTTATCGATACAGGGGGGGAATGAGCAGTTCTTC. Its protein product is CASSLSIQGGNEQFF.

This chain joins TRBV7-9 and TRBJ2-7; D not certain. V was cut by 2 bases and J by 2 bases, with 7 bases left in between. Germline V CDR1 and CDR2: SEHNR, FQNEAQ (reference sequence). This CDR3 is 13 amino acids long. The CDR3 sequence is CASSLTVAYEQYF. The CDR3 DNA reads TGTGCCAGCAGCTTAACGGTCGCCTACGAGCAGTACTTC.